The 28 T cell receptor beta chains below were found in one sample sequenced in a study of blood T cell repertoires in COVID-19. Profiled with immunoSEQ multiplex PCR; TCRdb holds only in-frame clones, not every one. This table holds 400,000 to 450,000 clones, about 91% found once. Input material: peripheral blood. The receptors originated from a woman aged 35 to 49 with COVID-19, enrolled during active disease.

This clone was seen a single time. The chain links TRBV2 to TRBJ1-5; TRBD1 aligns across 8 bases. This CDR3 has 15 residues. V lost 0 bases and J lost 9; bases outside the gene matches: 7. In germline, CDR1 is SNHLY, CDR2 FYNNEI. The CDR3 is CASSEALAGGWPQHF. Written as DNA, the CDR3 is TGTGCCAGCAGTGAAGCGCTGGCAGGGGGCTGGCCCCAGCATTTT.

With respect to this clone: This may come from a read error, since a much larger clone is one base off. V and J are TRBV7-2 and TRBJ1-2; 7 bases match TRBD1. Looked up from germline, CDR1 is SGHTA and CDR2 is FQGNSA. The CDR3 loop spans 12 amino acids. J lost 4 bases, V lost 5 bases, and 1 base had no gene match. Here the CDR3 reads CASSRDSYGYTF. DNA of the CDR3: TGTGCCAGCAGCCGGGACAGCTATGGCTACACCTTC.

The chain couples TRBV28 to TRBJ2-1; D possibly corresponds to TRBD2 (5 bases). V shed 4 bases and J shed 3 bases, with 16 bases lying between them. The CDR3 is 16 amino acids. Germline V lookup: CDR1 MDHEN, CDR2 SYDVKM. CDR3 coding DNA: TGTGCCAGCAGTTCACTAGGCGGAGCGCACTACAATGAGCAGTTCTTC. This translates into CASSSLGGAHYNEQFF.

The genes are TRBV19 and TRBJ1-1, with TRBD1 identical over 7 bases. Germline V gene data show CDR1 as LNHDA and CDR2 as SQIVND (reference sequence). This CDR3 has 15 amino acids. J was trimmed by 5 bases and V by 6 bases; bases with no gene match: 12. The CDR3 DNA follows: TGTGCCAGTAGGATACAGGGGACGGGAAGAACTGAAGCTTTCTTT. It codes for CASRIQGTGRTEAFF.

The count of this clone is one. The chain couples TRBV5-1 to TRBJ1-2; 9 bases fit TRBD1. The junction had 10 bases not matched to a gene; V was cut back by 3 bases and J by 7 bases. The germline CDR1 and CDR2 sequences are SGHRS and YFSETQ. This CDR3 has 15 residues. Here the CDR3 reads CASSWEAQDRGGYTF. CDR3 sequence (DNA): TGCGCCAGCAGCTGGGAGGCGCAGGACAGGGGTGGCTACACCTTC.

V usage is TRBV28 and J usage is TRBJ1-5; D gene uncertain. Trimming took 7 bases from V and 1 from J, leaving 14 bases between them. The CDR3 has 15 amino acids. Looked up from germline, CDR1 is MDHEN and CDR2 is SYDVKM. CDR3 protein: CASIRSGLSNQPQHF. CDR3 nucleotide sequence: TGTGCCAGCATCCGTAGCGGGTTGAGCAATCAGCCCCAGCATTTT.

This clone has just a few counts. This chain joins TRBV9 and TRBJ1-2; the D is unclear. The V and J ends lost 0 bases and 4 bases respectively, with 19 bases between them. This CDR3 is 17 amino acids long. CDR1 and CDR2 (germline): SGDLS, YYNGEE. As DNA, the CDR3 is TGTGCCAGCAGCGTAGTAGAAGGAGGAGTGGGTCCCTATGGCTACACCTTC. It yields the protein CASSVVEGGVGPYGYTF.

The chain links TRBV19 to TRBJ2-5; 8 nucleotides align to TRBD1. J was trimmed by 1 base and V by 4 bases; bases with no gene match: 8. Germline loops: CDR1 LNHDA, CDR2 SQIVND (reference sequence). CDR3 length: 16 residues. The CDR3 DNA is TGTGCCAGTAGTAGGCAGGGGGCATCTCGCCAAGAGACCCAGTACTTC. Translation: CASSRQGASRQETQYF.

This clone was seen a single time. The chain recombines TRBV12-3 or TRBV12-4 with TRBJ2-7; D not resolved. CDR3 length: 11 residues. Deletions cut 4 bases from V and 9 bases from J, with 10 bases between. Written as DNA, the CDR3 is TGTGCCAGCAGTTCTAATAGGAGGCAGTACTTC. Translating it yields CASSSNRRQYF.

The CDR3 DNA reads TGTGCCAGCAGCTTACTCAGACAGGGTAATCGTGAAAAACTGTTTTTT. Its translation: CASSLLRQGNREKLFF. V and J are TRBV7-9 and TRBJ1-4; 7 positions agree with TRBD1. Germline CDR1 SEHNR, CDR2 FQNEAQ (reference sequence). The CDR3 is 16 amino acids. With 2 bases clipped from V and 7 bases from J, the junction kept 10 bases outside the gene matches.

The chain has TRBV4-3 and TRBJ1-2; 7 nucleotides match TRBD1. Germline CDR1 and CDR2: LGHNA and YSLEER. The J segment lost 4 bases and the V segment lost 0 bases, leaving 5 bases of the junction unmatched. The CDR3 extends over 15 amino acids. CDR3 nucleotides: TGCGCCAGCAGCCAAGATGGGGACAGAGTCTATGGCTACACCTTC. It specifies CASSQDGDRVYGYTF.

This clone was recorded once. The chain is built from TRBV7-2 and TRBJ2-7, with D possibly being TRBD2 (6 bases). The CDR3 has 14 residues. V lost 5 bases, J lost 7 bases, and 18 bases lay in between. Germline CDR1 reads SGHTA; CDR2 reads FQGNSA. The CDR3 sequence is CASSPSGIREEQYF. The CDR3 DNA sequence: TGTGCCAGCAGCCCATCGGGAATACGGGAGGAGCAGTACTTC.

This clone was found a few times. CDR3: CASSLAGPWGTEAFF. Here the CDR3 DNA reads TGTGCCAGCAGTTTAGCAGGGCCCTGGGGCACTGAAGCTTTCTTT. This sequence joins TRBV28 and TRBJ1-1; D may be TRBD1 (5 bases). The CDR3 has 15 amino acids. Looked up from germline, CDR1 is MDHEN and CDR2 is SYDVKM. V was cut by 2 bases and J by 4 bases, with 14 bases left in between.

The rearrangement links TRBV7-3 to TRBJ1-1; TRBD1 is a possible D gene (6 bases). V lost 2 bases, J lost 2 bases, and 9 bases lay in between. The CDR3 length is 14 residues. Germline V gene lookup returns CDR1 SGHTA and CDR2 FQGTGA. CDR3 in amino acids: CASSLFGGNTEAFF. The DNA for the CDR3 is TGTGCCAGCAGCTTATTTGGGGGCAACACTGAAGCTTTCTTT.

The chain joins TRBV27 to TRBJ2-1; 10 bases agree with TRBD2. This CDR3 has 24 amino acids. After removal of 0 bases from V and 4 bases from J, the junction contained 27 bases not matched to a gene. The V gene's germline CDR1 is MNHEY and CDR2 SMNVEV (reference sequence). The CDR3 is CASSLSPGGVGLGLAPNKYNEQFF. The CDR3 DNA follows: TGTGCCAGCAGTTTATCCCCGGGGGGGGTAGGATTGGGACTAGCGCCCAATAAATACAATGAGCAGTTCTTC.

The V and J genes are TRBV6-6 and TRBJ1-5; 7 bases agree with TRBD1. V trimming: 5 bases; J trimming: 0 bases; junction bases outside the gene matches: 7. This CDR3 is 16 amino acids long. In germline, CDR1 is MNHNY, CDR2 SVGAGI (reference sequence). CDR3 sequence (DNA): TGTGCCAGCAGTCCAGGGGGTGGGTATAGCAATCAGCCCCAGCATTTT. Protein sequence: CASSPGGGYSNQPQHF.

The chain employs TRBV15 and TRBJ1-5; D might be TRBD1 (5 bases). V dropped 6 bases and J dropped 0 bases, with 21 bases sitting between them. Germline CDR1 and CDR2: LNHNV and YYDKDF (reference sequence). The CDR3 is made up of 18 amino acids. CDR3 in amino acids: CATRLGLNTDYSNQPQHF. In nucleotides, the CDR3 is TGTGCCACCAGGCTGGGACTGAATACGGATTATAGCAATCAGCCCCAGCATTTT. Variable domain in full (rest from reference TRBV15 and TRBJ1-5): DAMVIQNPRYQVTQFGKPVTLSCSQTLNHNVMYWYQQKSSQAPKLLFHYYDKDFNNEADTPDNFQSRRPNTSFCFLDIRSPGLGDTAMYLCATRLGLNTDYSNQPQHFGDGTRLSIL.

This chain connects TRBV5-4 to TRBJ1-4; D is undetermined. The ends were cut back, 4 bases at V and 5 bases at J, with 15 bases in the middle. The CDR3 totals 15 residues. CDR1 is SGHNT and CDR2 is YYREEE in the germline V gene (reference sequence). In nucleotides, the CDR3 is TGTGCCAGCAGCCTGAGCGGGGTCCTGAATGAAAAACTGTTTTTT. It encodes CASSLSGVLNEKLFF.

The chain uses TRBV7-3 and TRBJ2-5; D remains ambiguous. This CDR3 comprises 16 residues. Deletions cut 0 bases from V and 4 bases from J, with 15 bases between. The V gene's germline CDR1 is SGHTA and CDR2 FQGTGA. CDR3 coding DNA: TGTGCCAGCAGCTTAACGCCTCTTCAGAGCGTAGAGACCCAGTACTTC. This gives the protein CASSLTPLQSVETQYF.

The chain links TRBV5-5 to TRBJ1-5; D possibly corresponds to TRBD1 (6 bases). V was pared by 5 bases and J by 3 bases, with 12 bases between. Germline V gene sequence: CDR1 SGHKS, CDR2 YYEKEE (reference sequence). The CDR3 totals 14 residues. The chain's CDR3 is CASSSGQPNQPQHF. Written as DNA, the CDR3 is TGTGCCAGCAGTTCCGGACAGCCCAATCAGCCCCAGCATTTT.

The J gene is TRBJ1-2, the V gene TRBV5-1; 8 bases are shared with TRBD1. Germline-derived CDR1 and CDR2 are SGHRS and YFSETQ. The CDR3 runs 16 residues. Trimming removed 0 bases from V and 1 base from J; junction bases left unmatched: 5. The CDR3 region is CASSLAWDRLNYGYTF. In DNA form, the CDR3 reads TGCGCCAGCAGCTTGGCATGGGACAGGCTTAACTATGGCTACACCTTC.

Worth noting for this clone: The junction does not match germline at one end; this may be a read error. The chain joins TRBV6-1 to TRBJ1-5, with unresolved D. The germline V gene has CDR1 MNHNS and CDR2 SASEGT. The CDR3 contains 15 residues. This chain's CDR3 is CASTELSPSGQPQHF. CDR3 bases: TGTGCCAGCACTGAACTTTCCCCCTCCGGGCAGCCCCAGCATTTT.

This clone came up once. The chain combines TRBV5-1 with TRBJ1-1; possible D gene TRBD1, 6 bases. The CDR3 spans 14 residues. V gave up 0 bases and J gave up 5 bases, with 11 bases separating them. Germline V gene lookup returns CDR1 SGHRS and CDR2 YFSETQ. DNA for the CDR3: TGCGCCAGCAGCTTGGCCAGGGGTTTTACTGAAGCTTTCTTT. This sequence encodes CASSLARGFTEAFF.

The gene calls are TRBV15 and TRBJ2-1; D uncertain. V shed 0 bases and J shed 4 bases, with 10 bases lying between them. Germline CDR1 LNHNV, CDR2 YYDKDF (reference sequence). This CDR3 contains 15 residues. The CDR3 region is CATSRDSARYNEQFF. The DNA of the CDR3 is TGTGCCACCAGCAGAGATTCGGCTAGATACAATGAGCAGTTCTTC.

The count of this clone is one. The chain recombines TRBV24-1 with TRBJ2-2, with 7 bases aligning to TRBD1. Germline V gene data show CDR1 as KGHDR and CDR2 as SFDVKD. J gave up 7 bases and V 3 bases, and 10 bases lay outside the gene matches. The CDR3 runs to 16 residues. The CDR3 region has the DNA TGTGCCACCAGTGATGGGTCGAGGGGGCAGGGCGGGGAGCTGTTTTTT. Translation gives CATSDGSRGQGGELFF.

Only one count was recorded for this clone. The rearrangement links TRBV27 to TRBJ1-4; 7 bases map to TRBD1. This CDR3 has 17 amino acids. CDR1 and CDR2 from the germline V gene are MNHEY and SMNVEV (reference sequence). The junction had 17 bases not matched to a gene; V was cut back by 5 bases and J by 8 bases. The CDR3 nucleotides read TGTGCCAGCAGTACTTTCTACCGCGGGACAGCCTTAGAAAAACTGTTTTTT. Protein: CASSTFYRGTALEKLFF. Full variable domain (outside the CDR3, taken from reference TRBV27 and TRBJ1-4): EAQVTQNPRYLITVTGKKLTVTCSQNMNHEYMSWYRQDPGLGLRQIYYSMNVEVTDKGDVPEGYKVSRKEKRNFPLILESPSPNQTSLYFCASSTFYRGTALEKLFFGSGTQLSVL.

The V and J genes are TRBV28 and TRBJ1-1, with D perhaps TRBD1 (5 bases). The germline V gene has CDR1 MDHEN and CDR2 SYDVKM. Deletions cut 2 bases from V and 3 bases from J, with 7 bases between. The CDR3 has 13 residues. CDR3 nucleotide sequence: TGTGCCAGCAGTTTAAAAGGGGACACTGAAGCTTTCTTT. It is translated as CASSLKGDTEAFF. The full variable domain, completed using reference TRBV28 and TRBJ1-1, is DVKVTQSSRYLVKRTGEKVFLECVQDMDHENMFWYRQDPGLGLRLIYFSYDVKMKEKGDIPEGYSVSREKKERFSLILESASTNQTSMYLCASSLKGDTEAFFGQGTRLTVV.

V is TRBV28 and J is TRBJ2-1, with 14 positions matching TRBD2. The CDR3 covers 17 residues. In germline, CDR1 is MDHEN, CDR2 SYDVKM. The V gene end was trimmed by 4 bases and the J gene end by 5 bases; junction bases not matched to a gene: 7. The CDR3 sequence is CASSSWTSGGTDNEQFF. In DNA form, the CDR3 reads TGTGCCAGCAGTTCCTGGACTAGCGGGGGGACAGACAATGAGCAGTTCTTC. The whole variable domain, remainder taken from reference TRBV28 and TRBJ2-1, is DVKVTQSSRYLVKRTGEKVFLECVQDMDHENMFWYRQDPGLGLRLIYFSYDVKMKEKGDIPEGYSVSREKKERFSLILESASTNQTSMYLCASSSWTSGGTDNEQFFGPGTRLTVL.